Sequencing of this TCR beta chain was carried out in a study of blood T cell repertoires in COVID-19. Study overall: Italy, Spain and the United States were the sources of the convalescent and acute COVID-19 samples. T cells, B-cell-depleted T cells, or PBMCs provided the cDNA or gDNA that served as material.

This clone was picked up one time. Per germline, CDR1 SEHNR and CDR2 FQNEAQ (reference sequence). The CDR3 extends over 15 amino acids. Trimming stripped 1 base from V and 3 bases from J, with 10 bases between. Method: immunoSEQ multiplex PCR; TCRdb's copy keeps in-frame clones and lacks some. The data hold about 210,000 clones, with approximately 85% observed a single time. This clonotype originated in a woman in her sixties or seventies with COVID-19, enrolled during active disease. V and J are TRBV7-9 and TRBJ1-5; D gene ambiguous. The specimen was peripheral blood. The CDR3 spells CASSLGSQFNQPQHF. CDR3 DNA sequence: TGTGCCAGCAGCTTAGGGTCACAGTTCAATCAGCCCCAGCATTTT.